Sequencing of this T cell receptor (beta chain) was carried out in a study of graft-versus-host responses after intestinal transplantation. Study information: Tacrolimus and steroids were given for roughly 3 years to all recipients after anti-thymocyte globulin induction.

Overall study findings and caveats: GvH clones were found in recipient marrow; some appeared first in ileum or blood. Individuals who had graft-donor T cell macrochimerism had allografts that showed high graft-versus-host to host-versus-graft clonal ratios. Circulating GvH clones peaking coincided with falling HvG clones soon after transplant.

Libraries were prepared by immunoSEQ multiplex PCR; TCRdb keeps only in-frame clonotypes and omits some of them. Of about 78,000 clones in the sample, around 86% were seen once. This CDR3 contains 13 residues. Germline CDR1 is SGHRS and CDR2 is YFSETQ. V shed 9 bases and J shed 0 bases, with 12 bases lying between them. About this clone: Antigen unknown.

The chain recombines TRBV5-1 with TRBJ1-1; no definite D call. Sample: unstimulated CD8+ T cells sorted from spleen or lymph node cells, taken before transplant. This TCR was sampled from a human donor who was the organ donor for an intestinal transplant. This CDR3 reads CATRLDMNTEAFF. The CDR3, as DNA: TGCGCCACAAGGCTCGACATGAACACTGAAGCTTTCTTT.